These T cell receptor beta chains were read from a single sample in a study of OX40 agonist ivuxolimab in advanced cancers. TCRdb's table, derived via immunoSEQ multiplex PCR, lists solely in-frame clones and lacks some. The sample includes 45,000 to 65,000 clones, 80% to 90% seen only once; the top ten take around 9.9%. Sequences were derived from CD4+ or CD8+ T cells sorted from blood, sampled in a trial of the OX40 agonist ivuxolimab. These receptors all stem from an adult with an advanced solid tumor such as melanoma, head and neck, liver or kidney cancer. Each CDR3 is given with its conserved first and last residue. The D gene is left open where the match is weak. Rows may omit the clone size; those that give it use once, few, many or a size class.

CDR3aa: CASSLLAAEQFF
CDR3nt: TGTGCCAGCAGTTTATTAGCGGCTGAGCAGTTCTTC
abundance: -
v_gene: TRBV28
d_gene: -
j_gene: TRBJ2-1

CDR3aa: CASSETGLSYYGYTF
CDR3nt: TGTGCCAGCAGTGAAACCGGACTCTCTTACTATGGCTACACCTTC
abundance: -
v_gene: TRBV6-1
d_gene: -
j_gene: TRBJ1-2

CDR3aa: CASRPNNALPNTGELFF
CDR3nt: TGCGCCAGCAGACCGAATAACGCACTTCCGAACACCGGGGAGCTGTTTTTT
abundance: -
v_gene: TRBV4-3
d_gene: -
j_gene: TRBJ2-2

CDR3aa: CASSPGQGMGGYTF
CDR3nt: TGTGCCAGCAGTCCAGGACAGGGGATGGGTGGCTACACCTTC
abundance: -
v_gene: TRBV27
d_gene: TRBD1
j_gene: TRBJ1-2

CDR3aa: CATSTRMGLAGSQETQYF
CDR3nt: TGTGCCACCAGCACCCGGATGGGACTAGCGGGATCTCAGGAGACCCAGTACTTC
abundance: once
v_gene: TRBV15
d_gene: TRBD2
j_gene: TRBJ2-5

CDR3aa: CASSLFGQGRQETQYF
CDR3nt: TGTGCCAGCAGTTTATTTGGACAGGGACGCCAAGAGACCCAGTACTTC
abundance: -
v_gene: TRBV28
d_gene: TRBD1
j_gene: TRBJ2-5

CDR3aa: CASSSGLAGLRETQYF
CDR3nt: TGTGCCAGCAGTTCCGGACTAGCGGGGTTACGGGAGACCCAGTACTTC
abundance: -
v_gene: TRBV27
d_gene: TRBD2
j_gene: TRBJ2-5

CDR3aa: CASSEPPTDTQYF
CDR3nt: TGTGCCAGTTCGGAACCCCCCACAGATACGCAGTATTTT
abundance: -
v_gene: TRBV19
d_gene: -
j_gene: TRBJ2-3

CDR3aa: CASSLDSGVGKNIQYF
CDR3nt: TGTGCCAGCAGCTTAGACTCAGGGGTCGGCAAAAACATTCAGTACTTC
abundance: -
v_gene: TRBV7-2
d_gene: -
j_gene: TRBJ2-4

CDR3aa: CAWGPTPLAGGETQYF
CDR3nt: TGTGCCTGGGGCCCAACACCACTAGCGGGGGGAGAGACCCAGTACTTC
abundance: -
v_gene: TRBV30
d_gene: TRBD2
j_gene: TRBJ2-5

CDR3aa: CASSSTGQPQETQYF
CDR3nt: TGTGCCAGCAGCTCTACAGGGCAGCCCCAAGAGACCCAGTACTTC
abundance: -
v_gene: TRBV5-4
d_gene: -
j_gene: TRBJ2-5

CDR3aa: CASSLNWVDTEAFF
CDR3nt: TGTGCCAGCAGCCTAAATTGGGTGGACACTGAAGCTTTCTTT
abundance: -
v_gene: TRBV9
d_gene: -
j_gene: TRBJ1-1

CDR3aa: CAWGQNSNQPQHF
CDR3nt: TGTGCCTGGGGACAGAATAGCAATCAGCCCCAGCATTTT
abundance: -
v_gene: TRBV30
d_gene: -
j_gene: TRBJ1-5

CDR3aa: CASSETGGGTEAFF
CDR3nt: TGCGCCAGCAGTGAGACAGGGGGTGGCACTGAAGCTTTCTTT
abundance: -
v_gene: TRBV10-2
d_gene: TRBD1
j_gene: TRBJ1-1

CDR3aa: CAILGNGNTIYF
CDR3nt: TGTGCCATCCTGGGAAATGGAAACACCATATATTTT
abundance: -
v_gene: TRBV10-3
d_gene: -
j_gene: TRBJ1-3

CDR3aa: CASSLWTGASVSIQYF
CDR3nt: TGTGCCAGCAGTTTATGGACAGGCGCCAGTGTCAGCATTCAGTACTTC
abundance: -
v_gene: TRBV28
d_gene: -
j_gene: TRBJ2-4

CDR3aa: CASSPGGYDSYEQYF
CDR3nt: TGTGCCAGCAGCCCAGGGGGCTACGACTCCTACGAGCAGTACTTC
abundance: -
v_gene: TRBV7-8
d_gene: TRBD1
j_gene: TRBJ2-7

CDR3aa: CASSVVVAGTQYF
CDR3nt: TGTGCCAGCAGCGTAGTGGTAGCAGGTACGCAGTATTTT
abundance: -
v_gene: TRBV9
d_gene: -
j_gene: TRBJ2-3

CDR3aa: CATSRFRQGAYGYTF
CDR3nt: TGTGCCACCAGCAGGTTCAGGCAGGGGGCATACGGCTACACCTTC
abundance: -
v_gene: TRBV15
d_gene: TRBD1
j_gene: TRBJ1-2

CDR3aa: CSASKAGGELGELFF
CDR3nt: TGCAGCGCATCTAAAGCGGGAGGAGAACTCGGGGAGCTGTTTTTT
abundance: -
v_gene: TRBV29-1
d_gene: TRBD2
j_gene: TRBJ2-2

CDR3aa: CASSLDRGHEKLFF
CDR3nt: TGTGCCAGCAGTCTCGACAGGGGGCATGAAAAACTGTTTTTT
abundance: -
v_gene: TRBV6-1
d_gene: TRBD1
j_gene: TRBJ1-4

CDR3aa: CASSPGLTGANVLTF
CDR3nt: TGCGCCAGCAGCCCTGGATTGACTGGGGCCAACGTCCTGACTTTC
abundance: once
v_gene: TRBV5-1
d_gene: -
j_gene: TRBJ2-6

CDR3aa: CASTERDREDQPQHF
CDR3nt: TGTGCCAGCACCGAACGCGACAGGGAGGATCAGCCCCAGCATTTT
abundance: -
v_gene: TRBV6-1
d_gene: TRBD1
j_gene: TRBJ1-5

CDR3aa: CASSLVTGSYGYTF
CDR3nt: TGTGCCAGCAGCTTAGTGACAGGGAGCTATGGCTACACCTTC
abundance: -
v_gene: TRBV11-2
d_gene: TRBD1
j_gene: TRBJ1-2

CDR3aa: CASSLIPTGAKNTDTQYF
CDR3nt: TGTGCCAGCAGCTTAATACCGACAGGGGCAAAAAACACAGATACGCAGTATTTT
abundance: -
v_gene: TRBV7-9
d_gene: TRBD1
j_gene: TRBJ2-3

CDR3aa: CASRQGYWDEQYF
CDR3nt: TGTGCCAGCAGACAGGGGTACTGGGACGAGCAGTACTTC
abundance: once
v_gene: TRBV28
d_gene: TRBD1
j_gene: TRBJ2-7